Listed here are 21 T cell receptor beta chains from one sample, sequenced in a study of CD8 T cells in ankylosing spondylitis. Findings of the study overall: Ankylosing spondylitis blood appeared to carry a characteristic TCR beta motif of roughly 8 highly homologous variants.

Via MiXCR, TCRdb re-called the 5' RACE reads, giving one row per CDR3 protein. In the table there are about 210,000 distinct CDR3 sequences, around 7.9% of which are singletons. No antigen has been assigned to these receptors. Source material: blood, either unsorted or a sorted T cell fraction (not recorded which). Every receptor here comes from a male donor with ankylosing spondylitis.

This clonotype occurred many times. The V call is TRBV15, the J call TRBJ2-3; a weak D match, TRBD1 (7 bases). Trimming pared 0 bases from V and 2 bases from J, leaving 9 bases between. CDR3 length: 15 residues. Germline V CDR1 and CDR2: LNHNV, YYDKDF (reference sequence). The CDR3 region has the DNA TGTGCCACCAGCAGAGACAGGGGGGCCACAGATACGCAGTATTTT. Its protein product is CATSRDRGATDTQYF.

This clonotype was picked up many times. The chain recombines TRBV9 with TRBJ1-2, with 8 bases identical to TRBD1. Trimming cost V 3 bases and J 5 bases; bases outside gene matches: 6. Germline V gives CDR1 SGDLS, CDR2 YYNGEE. CDR3 length: 14 residues. The CDR3 is CASSEQGAVYGYTF. The CDR3 bases are TGTGCCAGCAGCGAGCAGGGGGCTGTGTATGGCTACACCTTC.

This clonotype was detected a few times. The CDR3 DNA is TGCGCCAGCAGCCTACACACCAAACTAGCGACCAACCAAGAGACCCAGTACTTC. Residues: CASSLHTKLATNQETQYF. The rearrangement links TRBV4-1 to TRBJ2-5; 7 nucleotides align to TRBD2. CDR1 is MGHRA and CDR2 is YSYEKL in the germline V gene. CDR3 length: 18 amino acids. The V segment lost 4 bases and the J segment 0 bases; nucleotides outside the gene matches: 14.

This clonotype appeared a few times. The chain is built from TRBV12-3 or TRBV12-4 and TRBJ2-7; D is ambiguous. The ends were cut back, 6 bases at V and 1 base at J, with 13 bases in the middle. This CDR3 is 14 amino acids long. In nucleotides, the CDR3 is TGTGCCAGCAGCCAGAGAACAGTTTCCTACGAGCAGTACTTC. Amino acid sequence: CASSQRTVSYEQYF.

This clonotype appeared many times. This chain joins TRBV6-1 and TRBJ2-1; TRBD1 agrees at 8 bases. In germline, CDR1 is MNHNS, CDR2 SASEGT. The ends lost 11 bases at V and 2 bases at J; junction bases unmatched: 8. The CDR3 consists of 14 residues. The CDR3 region is CAAGQGKTYNEQFF. As DNA, the CDR3 is TGTGCCGCCGGACAGGGCAAGACCTACAATGAGCAGTTCTTC.

This clonotype showed up many times. The rearrangement joins TRBV20-1 to TRBJ2-3, with 9 bases that match TRBD2. V dropped 3 bases and J dropped 2; count of bases not matched to a gene: 6. The CDR3 runs 15 residues. CDR1 is DFQATT and CDR2 is SNEGSKA in the germline V gene (reference sequence). CDR3 bases: TGCAGTGCTAGGAGGACTAGCGCGTACACAGATACGCAGTATTTT. As protein: CSARRTSAYTDTQYF.

This clonotype was seen at least ten times. CDR3 in amino acids: CASSNYAGVTYEQYF. The CDR3 DNA reads TGTGCCAGCAGTAATTACGCGGGGGTGACCTACGAGCAGTACTTC. V is TRBV11-1 and J is TRBJ2-7; 7 bases agree with TRBD2. The CDR3 totals 15 residues. J lost 2 bases, V lost 6 bases, and 10 bases had no gene match. The germline V gene has CDR1 SGHAT and CDR2 FQDESV (reference sequence).

The sample holds many counts of this clonotype. The chain carries TRBV6-2 or TRBV6-3 and TRBJ2-1; D unresolved. V lost 5 bases to trimming and J lost 0 bases, with 11 bases between them. Germline-derived CDR1 and CDR2 are MNHEY and SVGEGT. There are 15 residues in the CDR3. The CDR3 here is CASSRRGLSYNEQFF. The CDR3 nucleotides read TGTGCCAGCAGTCGAAGAGGCCTCTCCTACAATGAGCAGTTCTTC.

The table lists this clonotype with many counts. The gene calls are TRBV14 and TRBJ2-5; D uncertain. The germline gives CDR1 SGHDN, CDR2 FVKESK. V was cut by 0 bases and J by 5 bases, with 10 bases left in between. The CDR3 spans 14 residues. The DNA of the CDR3 is TGTGCCAGCAGCCAAGAATACGGGTGGGAGACCCAGTACTTC. This encodes CASSQEYGWETQYF. The variable domain in full, with the rest retrieved from reference TRBV14 and TRBJ2-5, is EAGVTQFPSHSVIEKGQTVTLRCDPISGHDNLYWYRRVMGKEIKFLLHFVKESKQDESGMPNNRFLAERTGGTYSTLKVQPAELEDSGVYFCASSQEYGWETQYFGPGTRLLVL.

The table lists this clonotype with many counts. The J gene is TRBJ2-7, the V gene TRBV10-3; D may correspond to TRBD1 or TRBD2 (6 bases each). CDR1 and CDR2 from the germline V gene are ENHRY and SYGVKD. V dropped 10 bases and J dropped 0 bases, with 16 bases sitting between them. This CDR3 has 14 amino acids. Here the CDR3 DNA reads TGTGCCACCGTGGAGGGGGTAAGCTCCTACGAGCAGTACTTC. It is translated as CATVEGVSSYEQYF.

This clonotype was observed many times. This chain uses TRBV7-6 with TRBJ2-2; the D is unclear. V lost 1 base, J lost 0 bases, and 12 bases lay in between. CDR3 length: 17 residues. The V gene's germline CDR1 is SGHVS and CDR2 FNYEAQ. DNA of the CDR3: TGTGCCAGCAGCTTAGAAACACGGGCAGCGAACACCGGGGAGCTGTTTTTT. Its translation: CASSLETRAANTGELFF.

This clonotype was recorded many times. The chain recombines TRBV20-1 with TRBJ1-6; D possibly corresponds to TRBD1 (5 bases). The CDR3 has 15 residues. The germline gives CDR1 DFQATT, CDR2 SNEGSKA (reference sequence). Deletions cut 3 bases from V and 9 bases from J, with 18 bases between. CDR3 bases: TGCAGTGCTAGGTCCCCGCTCAGGGAGACTTCACCCCTCCACTTT. It is translated as CSARSPLRETSPLHF.

This clonotype was observed at least ten times. The chain carries TRBV2 and TRBJ1-1, with D unresolved. The CDR3 spans 12 residues. Germline CDR1 and CDR2: SNHLY and FYNNEI. V dropped 11 bases and J dropped 1 base, with 11 bases sitting between them. As DNA, the CDR3 is TGTGCCTCCCGTCCGGCGAACACTGAAGCTTTCTTT. Its protein product is CASRPANTEAFF.

This clonotype was observed at least ten times. The rearrangement joins TRBV4-3 to TRBJ1-5, with D perhaps matching TRBD1 (5 bases). The CDR3 runs to 18 residues. In germline, CDR1 is LGHNA, CDR2 YSLEER. V lost 0 bases and J 6 bases, leaving 21 bases between the germline ends. The CDR3 loop is CASSQEQTRDWMGQPQHF. The CDR3 DNA is TGCGCCAGCAGCCAAGAACAGACTAGGGACTGGATGGGTCAGCCCCAGCATTTT.

This clonotype appeared many times. The CDR3 sequence: CSVVGQGAKENIQYF. DNA of the CDR3: TGCAGCGTGGTCGGACAGGGGGCGAAAGAGAACATTCAGTACTTC. The chain employs TRBV29-1 and TRBJ2-4; TRBD1 aligns across 11 bases. The CDR3 length is 15 residues. The germline V gene encodes CDR1 SQVTM and CDR2 ANQGSEA. Trimming at V came to 6 bases and at J to 7 bases, leaving 11 bases not matched to a gene.

The sample holds many counts of this clonotype. The V gene is TRBV28, the J gene TRBJ2-7, with 10 positions matching TRBD1. CDR3 length: 14 residues. CDR1 is MDHEN, CDR2 SYDVKM, per germline. Trimming took 6 bases from V and 5 from J; bases not matched to a gene: 7. This chain's CDR3 is CASRFDRGLHEQYF. The CDR3 DNA reads as TGTGCCAGCAGATTCGACAGGGGGCTCCACGAGCAGTACTTC.

The J gene is TRBJ1-5, the V gene TRBV6-5, with no clear D. The CDR3 is 14 amino acids. CDR1 and CDR2 from the germline V gene are MNHEY and SVGAGI. Trimming stripped 6 bases from V and 2 bases from J, with 11 bases between. CDR3 loop: CASRFLEGNQPQHF. CDR3 DNA: TGTGCCAGCAGATTCCTAGAGGGCAATCAGCCCCAGCATTTT.

This clonotype was seen ten or more times. The V gene is TRBV7-6, the J gene TRBJ1-2, with D tentatively TRBD1 (6 bases). Per the germline V gene, CDR1 is SGHVS and CDR2 is FNYEAQ. V lost 5 bases and J lost 4, with 17 bases in between. The CDR3 loop spans 15 amino acids. The CDR3 nucleotides read TGTGCCAGCAGCGGGGGGAAGGGGGGTAGCTATGGCTACACCTTC. This sequence encodes CASSGGKGGSYGYTF. The full variable domain, with the rest looked up from reference TRBV7-6 and TRBJ1-2, is GAGVSQSPRYKVTKRGQDVALRCDPISGHVSLYWYRQALGQGPEFLTYFNYEAQQDKSGLPNDRFSAERPEGSISTLTIQRTEQRDSAMYRCASSGGKGGSYGYTFGSGTRLTVV.

This clonotype was found a few times. The J gene is TRBJ2-2, the V gene TRBV20-1; a possible D gene is TRBD2 (5 bases). This CDR3 spans 16 amino acids. V was pared by 2 bases and J by 1 base, with 14 bases between. CDR1 is DFQATT, CDR2 SNEGSKA, per germline (reference sequence). The CDR3: CSARIRRRMNTGELFF. As DNA, the CDR3 is TGCAGTGCTAGAATACGGAGGCGGATGAACACCGGGGAGCTGTTTTTT.

This clonotype showed up many times. This sequence joins TRBV7-6 and TRBJ2-7; TRBD2 agrees at 8 bases. The V gene end was trimmed by 5 bases and the J gene end by 7 bases; junction bases not matched to a gene: 4. This CDR3 region has 12 residues. In germline, CDR1 is SGHVS, CDR2 FNYEAQ. The chain's CDR3 is CASSAGTREQYF. Written as DNA, the CDR3 is TGTGCCAGCAGCGCCGGGACTAGGGAGCAGTACTTC. Using reference TRBV7-6 and TRBJ2-7 for the parts outside the CDR3, the full variable domain is GAGVSQSPRYKVTKRGQDVALRCDPISGHVSLYWYRQALGQGPEFLTYFNYEAQQDKSGLPNDRFSAERPEGSISTLTIQRTEQRDSAMYRCASSAGTREQYFGPGTRLTVT.

This clonotype was picked up many times. The rearrangement links TRBV27 to TRBJ1-2, with 8 positions matching TRBD1. CDR3 length: 12 amino acids. V lost 9 bases and J lost 8; bases outside the gene matches: 8. The germline V gene encodes CDR1 MNHEY and CDR2 SMNVEV (reference sequence). Here the CDR3 DNA reads TGTGCCAGTCGAACAGGGGGACGCGGCTACACCTTC. Translation: CASRTGGRGYTF.